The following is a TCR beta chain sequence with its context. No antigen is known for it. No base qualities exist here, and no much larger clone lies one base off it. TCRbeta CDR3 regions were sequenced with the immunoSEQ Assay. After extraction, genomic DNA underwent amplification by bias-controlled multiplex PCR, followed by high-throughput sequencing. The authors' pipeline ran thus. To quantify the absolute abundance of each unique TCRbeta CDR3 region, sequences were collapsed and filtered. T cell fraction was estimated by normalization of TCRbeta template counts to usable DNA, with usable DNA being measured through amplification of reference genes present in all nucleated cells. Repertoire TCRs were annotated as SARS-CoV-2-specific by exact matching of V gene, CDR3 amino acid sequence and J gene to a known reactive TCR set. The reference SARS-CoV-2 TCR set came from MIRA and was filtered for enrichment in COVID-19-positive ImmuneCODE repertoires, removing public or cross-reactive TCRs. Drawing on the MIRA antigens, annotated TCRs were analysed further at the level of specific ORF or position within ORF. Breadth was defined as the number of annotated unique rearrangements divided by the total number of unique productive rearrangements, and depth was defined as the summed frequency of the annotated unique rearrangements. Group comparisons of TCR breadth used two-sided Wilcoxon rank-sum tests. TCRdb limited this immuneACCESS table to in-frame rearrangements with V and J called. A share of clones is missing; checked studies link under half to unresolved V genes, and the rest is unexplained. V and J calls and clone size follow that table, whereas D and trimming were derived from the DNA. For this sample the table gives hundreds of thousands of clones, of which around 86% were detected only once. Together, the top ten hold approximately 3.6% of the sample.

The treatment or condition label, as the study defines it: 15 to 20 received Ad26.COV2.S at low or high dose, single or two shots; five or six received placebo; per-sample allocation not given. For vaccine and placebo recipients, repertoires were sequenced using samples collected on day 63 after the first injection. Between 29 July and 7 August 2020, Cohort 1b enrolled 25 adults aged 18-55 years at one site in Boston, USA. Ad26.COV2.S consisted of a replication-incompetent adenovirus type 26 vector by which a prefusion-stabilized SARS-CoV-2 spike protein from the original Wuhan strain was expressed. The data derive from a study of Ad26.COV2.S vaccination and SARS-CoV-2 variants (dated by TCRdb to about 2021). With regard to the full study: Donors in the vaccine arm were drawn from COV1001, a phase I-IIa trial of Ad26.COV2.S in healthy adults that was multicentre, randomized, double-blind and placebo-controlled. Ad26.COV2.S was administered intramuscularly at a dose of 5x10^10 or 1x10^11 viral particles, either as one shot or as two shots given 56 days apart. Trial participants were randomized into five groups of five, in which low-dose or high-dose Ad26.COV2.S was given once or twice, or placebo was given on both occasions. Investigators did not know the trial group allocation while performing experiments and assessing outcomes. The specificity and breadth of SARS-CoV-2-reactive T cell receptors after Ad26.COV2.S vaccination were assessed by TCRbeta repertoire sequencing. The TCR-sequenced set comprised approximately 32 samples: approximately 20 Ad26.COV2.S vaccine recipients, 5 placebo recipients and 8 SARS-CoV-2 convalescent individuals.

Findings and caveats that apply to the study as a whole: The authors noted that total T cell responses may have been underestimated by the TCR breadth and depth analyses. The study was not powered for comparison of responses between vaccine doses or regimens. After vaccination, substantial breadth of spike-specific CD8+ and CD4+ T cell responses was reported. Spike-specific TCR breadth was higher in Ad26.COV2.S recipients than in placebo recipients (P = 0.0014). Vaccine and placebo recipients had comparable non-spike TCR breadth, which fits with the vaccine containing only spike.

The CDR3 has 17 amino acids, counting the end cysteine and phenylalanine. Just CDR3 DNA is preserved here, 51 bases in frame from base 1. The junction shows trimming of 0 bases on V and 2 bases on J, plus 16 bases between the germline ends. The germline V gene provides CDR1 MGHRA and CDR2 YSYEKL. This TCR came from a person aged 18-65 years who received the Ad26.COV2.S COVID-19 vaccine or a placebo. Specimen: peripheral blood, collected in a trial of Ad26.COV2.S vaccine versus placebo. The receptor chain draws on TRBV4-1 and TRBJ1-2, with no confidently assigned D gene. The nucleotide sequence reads TGCGCCAGCAGCCAAGATTGGTTAGGGATTTCCAACTATGGCTACACCTTC. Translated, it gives CASSQDWLGISNYGYTF.